The 5 T cell receptor beta chains presented below share a single source sample, sequenced in a study of T cell repertoires in cytomegalovirus infection. TCRdb re-derived calls from the reads in MiXCR, one entry per CDR3 protein. The sample lists about half a million distinct CDR3 sequences, under 55% occurring once. Their cognate antigens are unknown. The sample was cultured PBMCs, taken from culture after CMV antigen stimulation. The receptor source for this set is a human donor in good health (CMV status not recorded). Some clones in this sample may be carry-over from other donors' samples.

This clonotype was seen a handful of times. This sequence joins TRBV20-1 and TRBJ1-6; D is unclear. Germline V CDR1 and CDR2: DFQATT, SNEGSKA (reference sequence). Trimming cost V 0 bases and J 8 bases, with 11 bases left between them. The CDR3 extends over 14 amino acids. The CDR3 DNA sequence: TGCAGTGCTAGAGATGGGAGGGAAGATTCACCCCTCCACTTT. Encoded protein: CSARDGREDSPLHF.

This rearrangement joins TRBV10-3 to TRBJ2-1; 10 bases map to TRBD2. The germline CDR1 and CDR2 sequences are ENHRY and SYGVKD. Trimming removed 1 base from V and 9 bases from J; junction bases left unmatched: 12. This CDR3 is 17 amino acids long. The chain's CDR3 is CAISEFSGRSGQSEQFF. CDR3 coding DNA: TGTGCCATCAGTGAGTTTAGCGGGAGGTCCGGACAATCTGAGCAGTTCTTC.

The V gene is TRBV11-3, the J gene TRBJ2-1, with no clear D. Germline loops: CDR1 SGHNT, CDR2 YENEEA. The V and J ends lost 2 bases and 1 base respectively, with 9 bases between them. The CDR3 is made up of 15 amino acids. Written as DNA, the CDR3 is TGTGCCAGCAGCTTATCGCTGGGGTCCTACAATGAGCAGTTCTTC. Translation gives CASSLSLGSYNEQFF.

The rearrangement links TRBV20-1 to TRBJ1-1; TRBD1 might be the D (6 bases). CDR3 length equals 13 residues. Germline V gives CDR1 DFQATT, CDR2 SNEGSKA (reference sequence). The CDR3 nucleotides read TGCAGCAACAAGGGGGGGCCTCGAACTGAAGCTTTCTTT. It is translated as CSNKGGPRTEAFF.

This clonotype appeared a single time. The rearrangement uses TRBV5-4 and TRBJ2-3; 10 nucleotides match TRBD2. The CDR3 is 17 amino acids. The trim removed 1 base at V and 4 bases at J, leaving 9 bases unmatched. CDR1 and CDR2 (germline): SGHNT, YYREEE (reference sequence). CDR3 protein: CASSLYQRGGRADTQYF. As DNA, the CDR3 is TGTGCCAGCAGCTTGTATCAGCGGGGGGGCCGGGCAGATACGCAGTATTTT.